Each of the 10 T cell receptor beta chains below was sequenced from the same sample in a study of control samples from healthy donors and cancer patients. Only in-frame clones appear in the TCRdb table, and some are missing; sequencing was by immunoSEQ multiplex PCR. Found here are 190,000 or so clones, approximately 92% of them singletons; the top ten hold about 1.5%. Sequencing was performed on blood. These receptors came from a man aged 18 to 30 in good health.

The chain uses TRBV29-1 and TRBJ1-2, with 7 bases identical to TRBD1. J lost 6 bases, V lost 7 bases, and 8 bases had no gene match. This CDR3 has 12 residues. Germline CDR1 and CDR2: SQVTM and ANQGSEA. The CDR3 DNA reads TGCAGCGCCTCCGACAGGGAAAATGGCTACACCTTC. Translation gives CSASDRENGYTF. Full variable domain (remainder filled in from reference TRBV29-1 and TRBJ1-2): SAVISQKPSRDICQRGTSLTIQCQVDSQVTMMFWYRQQPGQSLTLIATANQGSEATYESGFVIDKFPISRPNLTFSTLTVSNMSPEDSSIYLCSASDRENGYTFGSGTRLTVV.

V and J are TRBV3-1 (or the pseudogene TRBV3-2) and TRBJ2-6; D perhaps matches TRBD1 (5 bases). The V and J ends lost 2 bases and 2 bases respectively, with 10 bases between them. Germline V CDR1 and CDR2: LGHDT, YNNKEL (reference sequence). This CDR3 spans 16 amino acids. The chain's CDR3 is CASSQIGAAGANVLTF. Here the CDR3 DNA reads TGTGCCAGCAGCCAAATAGGGGCGGCTGGGGCCAACGTCCTGACTTTC.

V and J are TRBV10-2 and TRBJ1-2, with D hard to call. Germline CDR1 and CDR2: WSHSY and SAAADI. The CDR3 covers 13 residues. The germline V and J ends were trimmed by 2 bases and 4 bases, with 8 bases remaining between them. CDR3 sequence (DNA): TGCGCCAGCAGTGAGGGAAGGTCCTATGGCTACACCTTC. Translated: CASSEGRSYGYTF.

The rearrangement links TRBV3-1 (or the pseudogene TRBV3-2) to TRBJ1-6; D not resolved. The germline V gene has CDR1 LGHDT and CDR2 YNNKEL (reference sequence). The V end lost 0 bases, the J end lost 13 bases, and 7 bases lay between the germline ends. The CDR3 covers 12 residues. The CDR3 DNA sequence: TGTGCCAGCAGCCAAGACCGCTCGCCCCTCCACTTT. Translated, it gives CASSQDRSPLHF.

The J gene is TRBJ1-6, the V gene TRBV27, with 7 bases that match TRBD1. Per germline, CDR1 MNHEY and CDR2 SMNVEV (reference sequence). The J segment lost 1 base and the V segment lost 6 bases, leaving 9 bases of the junction unmatched. This CDR3 region has 17 residues. This CDR3 reads CASRTGYGISYNSPLHF. The CDR3 DNA sequence: TGTGCCAGCAGGACAGGGTACGGTATTTCCTATAATTCACCCCTCCACTTT.

The chain recombines TRBV7-3 with TRBJ2-3; no definite D call. This CDR3 has 16 amino acids. V dropped 1 base and J dropped 3 bases, with 14 bases sitting between them. Germline V gene sequence: CDR1 SGHTA, CDR2 FQGTGA. The CDR3 nucleotides read TGTGCCAGCAGCTTAAGGGCGGTAGCCCCAACAGATACGCAGTATTTT. Translating it yields CASSLRAVAPTDTQYF.

This CDR3 reads CASSESTSHQMWPQHF. In nucleotides, the CDR3 is TGCGCCAGCAGTGAGTCGACTTCCCATCAAATGTGGCCCCAGCATTTT. The J gene is TRBJ1-5, the V gene TRBV10-2; D uncertain. Germline CDR1 WSHSY, CDR2 SAAADI. V shed 0 bases and J shed 9 bases, with 18 bases lying between them. This CDR3 is 16 amino acids long.

V is TRBV28 and J is TRBJ1-1, with D tentatively TRBD1 (6 bases). The CDR3 has 16 residues. CDR1 is MDHEN, CDR2 SYDVKM, per germline. Between the trimmed V and J ends, which lost 2 bases and 1 base, there was a span of 14 bases. The CDR3 bases are TGTGCCAGCAGTTTAGAAGGGCAGGGGCCGAACACTGAAGCTTTCTTT. Protein: CASSLEGQGPNTEAFF.

This chain connects TRBV12-5 to TRBJ2-3; D is unresolved. Trimming shortened V by 1 base and J by 2 bases, and 10 bases separated the two germline ends. This CDR3 comprises 15 residues. CDR1 and CDR2 from the germline V gene are LGHNT and FRNRAP. The CDR3 here is CASGLGVIHTDTQYF. The DNA for the CDR3 is TGTGCTAGTGGTTTGGGGGTTATTCACACAGATACGCAGTATTTT.

This chain uses TRBV2 with TRBJ2-1, with D tentatively TRBD1 or TRBD2 (5 bases each). CDR1 SNHLY and CDR2 FYNNEI come from the germline V gene. The CDR3 has 13 amino acids. V was cut by 1 base and J by 15 bases, with 16 bases left in between. The CDR3 protein is CASSEVGDRRRFF. The DNA of the CDR3 is TGTGCCAGCAGTGAAGTAGGGGACCGTCGGAGGTTCTTC. The full variable domain, rest sourced from reference TRBV2 and TRBJ2-1, is EPEVTQTPSHQVTQMGQEVILRCVPISNHLYFYWYRQILGQKVEFLVSFYNNEISEKSEIFDDQFSVERPDGSNFTLKIRSTKLEDSAMYFCASSEVGDRRRFFGPGTRLTVL.